This T cell receptor beta chain was captured by sequencing in a study of neoadjuvant anti-PD-1 for oral cavity cancer (dated by TCRdb to the early 2020s). Looking at the study overall: Patients mostly received three to four biweekly doses of nivolumab at 3 mg/kg before curative-intent surgical resection. An approximately 30% response rate was observed in the parent correlative cohort, in which around eleven patients were included. For patients who did not progress, a fourth nivolumab dose was given around day 43, followed by definitive surgical resection on days 50-56. Patients with complete response, partial response or stable disease by RECIST 1.1 were defined as responders, whereas patients with progression were defined as non-responders. What the study reported, not specific to this receptor: Higher pretreatment blood TCRbeta clonality and lower post-treatment tumor TCRbeta clonality were correlated with higher pretreatment blood Treg/Th17 ratios. After neoadjuvant nivolumab, significantly higher T cell clonality (Gini index) was found within PBMCs in non-responders than in responders. Only a few patients per response group were included in the TCR analyses, and larger cohorts for validation were called for by the authors.

The CDR1 and CDR2 encoded by the germline V gene are SGHAT and FQNNGV. V lost 0 bases and J lost 5 bases; the stretch between them is 19 bases long. The CDR3, cysteine through phenylalanine, is 18 amino acids long. Solely the CDR3 DNA is kept, with 54 bases framed from the first base. The time point label corresponds to: before neoadjuvant nivolumab. The patients had newly diagnosed stage II-IVA oral cavity squamous cell carcinoma and had not received any prior systemic or radiation treatment. The cohort was made up of patients with locally advanced, HPV-negative oral cavity squamous cell carcinoma. No culture maintenance or expansion was done, as the peripheral blood mononuclear cells went straight to analysis. Samples were obtained from a longitudinal correlative study of a single-arm phase II trial of neoadjuvant nivolumab in oral cavity squamous cell carcinoma. Genomic DNA-based TCRbeta sequencing was performed on subject-matched pre- and post-treatment PBMCs and tumors from three responders and three non-responders. Peripheral blood mononuclear cells were collected once before nivolumab treatment and again after treatment, at the time of surgery. The Maxwell RSC DNA from Cells kit was used to isolate genomic DNA from PBMCs.

For deep sequencing, PBMC libraries mostly used about 0.45 ug of input genomic DNA, with six replicates for each sample. TCRbeta libraries were prepared with the immunoSEQ hsTCRbeta kit according to the manufacturer's instructions. An Illumina NovaSeq 6000 S4 flow cell was used to sequence the final libraries, which had first been combined to 3 nM. The authors processed their data as follows. The immunoSEQ Analyzer was used for raw data preprocessing and quality control. The analysis was restricted to productive rearrangements, with each unique CDR3 amino acid sequence defining a clonotype. Repertoire clonality was estimated as the Gini-Simpson index, computed with the R package tcR. Student's t test was used to compare Gini indices, while Pearson correlation assessed associations with tumor size change. TCRdb took over this immuneACCESS table, retaining in-frame rearrangements with V and J assigned. Such tables are incomplete; in checked studies, under half of the missing clones stem from an unresolved V gene, and the remainder is unexplained. That table gives V, J and clone size, and the DNA gave D and trimming. This sample comprises some 15,000 clones, 65% to 70% of them detected only once. The top ten clonotypes cover 2.6% of the sample.

This clone was observed a handful of times. Its binding antigen is unknown. Base quality data are lacking; no much larger clone is found one base away. Sequenced material: PBMCs, taken before nivolumab (anti-PD-1) treatment. The chain couples TRBV11-2 to TRBJ2-2; the D gene is possibly TRBD1 or TRBD2, with 5 bases matching each. This sequence originates from a person aged 35-79 years with oral cavity squamous cell carcinoma. The CDR3 is CASSLDLGWGPDTGELFF. In nucleotide form, the sequence is TGTGCCAGCAGCTTAGATCTGGGGTGGGGACCGGATACCGGGGAGCTGTTTTTT.